What follows are 25 T cell receptor beta chains derived from one specimen sequenced in a study of identical twins. TCRdb re-called the 5' RACE reads with MiXCR, one entry per CDR3 protein. The sample contains 700,000 to 950,000 distinct CDR3 sequences, more than 9% of which appear only once. The same sample was also used in a study of yellow fever vaccine responses in identical twins.

What was sequenced was PBMCs. The receptors shown here come from a woman aged 18-30 years in good health.

The V and J genes are TRBV12-5 and TRBJ2-2, with 10 bases matching TRBD1. Germline CDR1 LGHNT, CDR2 FRNRAP. The CDR3 is made up of 19 amino acids. With 2 bases clipped from V and 7 bases from J, the junction kept 16 bases outside the gene matches. CDR3 nucleotide sequence: TGTGCTAGTGGTTTGCAAAATCGACCGGGACAGGGGTTTAACGGGGAGCTGTTTTTT. Protein sequence: CASGLQNRPGQGFNGELFF.

This clonotype was detected only a few times. The chain joins TRBV3-1 to TRBJ2-7, with D perhaps given as TRBD1 or TRBD2 (5 bases each). Germline V gene data show CDR1 as LGHDT and CDR2 as YNNKEL (reference sequence). The CDR3 is 13 residues long. Trimming took 3 bases from V and 4 from J, leaving 10 bases between them. The CDR3 DNA reads as TGTGCCAGCAGCCAGGGACCAGGGTACGAGCAGTACGTC. It is translated as CASSQGPGYEQYV.

Ten or more counts support this clonotype. V usage is TRBV3-1 and J usage is TRBJ2-1; D uncertain. The CDR3 has 14 amino acids. Trimming removed 4 bases from V and 6 bases from J, with 13 bases in between. Germline V gene lookup returns CDR1 LGHDT and CDR2 YNNKEL (reference sequence). The CDR3 is CASSPDLNFNEQFF. CDR3 nucleotides: TGTGCCAGCAGCCCGGATCTCAATTTCAATGAGCAGTTCTTC.

This clonotype was counted at least ten times. The genes are TRBV5-1 and TRBJ1-2, with 12 bases lining up with TRBD1. The ends lost 4 bases at V and 8 bases at J; junction bases unmatched: 9. The CDR3 covers 15 residues. Germline V gene sequence: CDR1 SGHRS, CDR2 YFSETQ. The CDR3 protein is CASSLSGQGAGGYTF. In nucleotides, the CDR3 is TGCGCCAGCAGCCTTTCGGGACAGGGGGCTGGAGGCTACACCTTC. Full variable domain (missing parts from reference TRBV5-1 and TRBJ1-2): KAGVTQTPRYLIKTRGQQVTLSCSPISGHRSVSWYQQTPGQGLQFLFEYFSETQRNKGNFPGRFSGRQFSNSRSEMNVSTLELGDSALYLCASSLSGQGAGGYTFGSGTRLTVV.

This clonotype occurred a few times. The rearrangement links TRBV29-1 to TRBJ1-1; 12 bases are a match to TRBD1. CDR1 is SQVTM and CDR2 is ANQGSEA in the germline V gene. With 1 base clipped from V and 5 bases from J, the junction kept 8 bases outside the gene matches. This CDR3 has 16 amino acids. The CDR3: CSVEVGTGGVGTEAFF. In DNA form, the CDR3 reads TGCAGCGTTGAAGTCGGGACAGGGGGCGTTGGGACTGAAGCTTTCTTT.

This clonotype was counted a few times. V usage is TRBV20-1 and J usage is TRBJ1-5; D possibly corresponds to TRBD1 (5 bases). The CDR3 extends over 13 amino acids. Trimming cost V 6 bases and J 1 base, with 10 bases left between them. The germline CDR1 and CDR2 sequences are DFQATT and SNEGSKA (reference sequence). The CDR3 protein is CSAWGRSNQPQHF. The CDR3 coding sequence is TGCAGTGCCTGGGGACGGAGCAATCAGCCCCAGCATTTT.

This clonotype was detected a few times. This chain links TRBV9 with TRBJ2-3; 7 nucleotides align to TRBD2. Germline CDR1 is SGDLS and CDR2 is YYNGEE. The CDR3 is made up of 13 amino acids. The junction had 3 bases not matched to a gene; V was cut back by 6 bases and J by 2 bases. The CDR3 sequence is CASKGTITDTQYF. Here the CDR3 DNA reads TGTGCCAGCAAAGGGACTATCACAGATACGCAGTATTTT.

This clonotype was found many times. J is TRBJ2-1 and V is TRBV7-2, with 14 bases fitting TRBD2. After removal of 3 bases from V and 9 bases from J, the junction contained 4 bases not matched to a gene. This CDR3 region has 15 residues. From germline, CDR1 is SGHTA and CDR2 FQGNSA. In nucleotides, the CDR3 is TGTGCCAGCAGCTTGGGACTAGCGGGGGTAGGTGAGCAGTTCTTC. It encodes CASSLGLAGVGEQFF. Using reference TRBV7-2 and TRBJ2-1 for the parts outside the CDR3, the full variable domain is GAGVSQSPSNKVTEKGKDVELRCDPISGHTALYWYRQSLGQGLEFLIYFQGNSAPDKSGLPSDRFSAERTGGSVSTLTIQRTQQEDSAVYLCASSLGLAGVGEQFFGPGTRLTVL.

The sample holds many counts of this clonotype. The J gene is TRBJ1-5, the V gene TRBV21-1. TRBV21-1 is designated a pseudogene. The CDR3 loop spans 15 amino acids. CDR3 in DNA: TGTGCCAGCAGCTCCAGGACGGTTGGGAAGCAGCCCCAGCATTTT. The encoded protein is CASSSRTVGKQPQHF.

V is TRBV2 and J is TRBJ2-1; TRBD2 aligns across 11 bases. The J segment lost 7 bases and the V segment lost 8 bases, leaving 10 bases of the junction unmatched. Germline V gene lookup returns CDR1 SNHLY and CDR2 FYNNEI. The CDR3 spans 15 residues. The CDR3 DNA sequence: TGTGCCAGCCACACGGGGACTAGCGGCACAAATGAGCAGTTCTTC. Translation: CASHTGTSGTNEQFF.

V is TRBV7-9 and J is TRBJ1-1; 7 bases match TRBD1. J gave up 7 bases and V 5 bases, and 10 bases lay outside the gene matches. CDR1 and CDR2 (germline): SEHNR, FQNEAQ (reference sequence). The CDR3 spans 14 residues. DNA of the CDR3: TGTGCCAGCAGCGCAACAGGGGTTTCCCTTGAAGCTTTCTTT. It translates to CASSATGVSLEAFF.

The chain employs TRBV3-1 and TRBJ2-3; TRBD2 agrees at 7 bases. Germline V gives CDR1 LGHDT, CDR2 YNNKEL (reference sequence). Trimming at V came to 3 bases and at J to 4 bases, leaving 10 bases not matched to a gene. This CDR3 spans 16 amino acids. DNA of the CDR3: TGTGCCAGCAGCCACACCGGGACGGCGGGGGCAGATACGCAGTATTTT. Its protein product is CASSHTGTAGADTQYF.

This clonotype was observed a handful of times. The chain carries TRBV20-1 and TRBJ2-3; D remains ambiguous. Trimming took 3 bases from V and 5 from J, leaving 15 bases between them. The CDR3 is 14 residues long. Germline V lookup: CDR1 DFQATT, CDR2 SNEGSKA (reference sequence). The DNA for the CDR3 is TGCAGTGCTAGGAGGTCGCACGCCGGAGATACGCAGTATTTT. Amino acids: CSARRSHAGDTQYF.

At least ten counts were recorded for this clonotype. The rearrangement uses TRBV2 and TRBJ2-1; 10 positions match TRBD2. CDR3 size: 19 residues. J gave up 1 base and V 3 bases, and 12 bases lay outside the gene matches. Germline CDR1 SNHLY, CDR2 FYNNEI. CDR3 in DNA: TGTGCCAGCAGTGATTGGCTAGCGGGAGATCGGGGGTCCTACAATGAGCAGTTCTTC. Residues: CASSDWLAGDRGSYNEQFF.

The CDR3 nucleotides read TGTGCCAGCAGCTCGCAGAGGGTGGGCACTGAAGCTTTCTTT. It yields the protein CASSSQRVGTEAFF. The chain links TRBV7-8 to TRBJ1-1; D is unclear. CDR1 and CDR2 (germline): SGHVS, FQNEAQ. CDR3 length equals 14 residues. V lost 4 bases and J 4 bases, leaving 13 bases between the germline ends.

In this sample, this clonotype turned up a few times. The rearrangement joins TRBV18 to TRBJ1-1; the D gene is possibly TRBD1 (6 bases). The length of the CDR3 is 13 residues. The germline V gene encodes CDR1 KGHSH and CDR2 LQKENI. V was trimmed by 0 bases and J by 9 bases, leaving 11 bases between them. DNA of the CDR3: TGTGCCAGCTCACCACCCGGAGGACAGAAAGCTTTCTTT. As protein: CASSPPGGQKAFF.

The chain links TRBV2 to TRBJ1-4; tentative D call: TRBD1 (5 bases). The CDR3 contains 12 residues. Germline CDR1 and CDR2: SNHLY and FYNNEI. V was cut by 11 bases and J by 3 bases, with 10 bases left in between. CDR3 protein: CAFGTSNEKLFF. CDR3 sequence (DNA): TGTGCCTTCGGGACCTCTAATGAAAAACTGTTTTTT.

The chain couples TRBV10-2 to TRBJ2-7; the match to TRBD1 covers 8 bases. CDR3 size: 14 residues. The V and J ends lost 6 bases and 5 bases, in that order; junction bases with no gene match: 9. Germline CDR1 is WSHSY and CDR2 is SAAADI. CDR3 nucleotides: TGCGCCAGCAGGCAGACCGGGACAGGAGACGAGCAGTACGTC. Amino acids: CASRQTGTGDEQYV.

This clonotype was observed a handful of times. This sequence joins TRBV12-3 or TRBV12-4 and TRBJ1-2; 7 bases are shared with TRBD1. Losses at the gene ends were 5 bases for V and 8 bases for J; bases not matched to a gene: 8. The CDR3 totals 13 residues. DNA of the CDR3: TGTGCCAGCAGTCTACAGGGGCCTTGGGGCTACACCTTC. It is translated as CASSLQGPWGYTF.

This clonotype was observed a few times. The CDR3 coding sequence is TGTGCCACTCAGCCTCGGACAGGCACCGGGGAGCTGTTTTTT. Translation gives CATQPRTGTGELFF. The chain uses TRBV19 and TRBJ2-2; 7 bases map to TRBD1. The CDR3 contains 14 residues. Looked up from germline, CDR1 is LNHDA and CDR2 is SQIVND (reference sequence). Germline trimming cut 10 bases from V and 4 bases from J; bases unmatched to any gene: 9.

The genes are TRBV10-3 and TRBJ2-7; tentative D call: TRBD2 (5 bases). V dropped 4 bases and J dropped 5 bases, with 24 bases sitting between them. The CDR3 consists of 17 residues. The germline gives CDR1 ENHRY, CDR2 SYGVKD. The CDR3 bases are TGTGCCATCAGTGGGGCAACTCGGACTTCTAGGCGCGACGAGCAGTACTTC. Translating it yields CAISGATRTSRRDEQYF.

This clonotype was counted many times. The V and J genes are TRBV9 and TRBJ1-6; the match to TRBD1 covers 9 bases. CDR1 SGDLS and CDR2 YYNGEE come from the germline V gene. Losses at the gene ends were 2 bases for V and 5 bases for J; bases not matched to a gene: 2. This CDR3 contains 15 residues. The CDR3 region has the DNA TGTGCCAGCAGCGTGACAGGGGGGAATAATTCACCCCTCCACTTT. Translated: CASSVTGGNNSPLHF.

This sequence joins TRBV5-1 and TRBJ2-1; TRBD1 matches 12 bases. Looked up from germline, CDR1 is SGHRS and CDR2 is YFSETQ. CDR3 size: 14 residues. The V gene end was trimmed by 4 bases and the J gene end by 9 bases; junction bases not matched to a gene: 5. The CDR3 nucleotides read TGCGCCAGCAGCCCAGGGACAGGGGGCCGTGAGCAGTTCTTC. Residues: CASSPGTGGREQFF.

This clonotype appeared many times. The rearrangement joins TRBV20-1 to TRBJ2-1; 12 positions agree with TRBD2. Unmatched junction bases numbered 6, after V lost 3 bases and J lost 3 bases. Looked up from germline, CDR1 is DFQATT and CDR2 is SNEGSKA (reference sequence). The CDR3 runs 16 residues. The CDR3 reads CSASPSGGAVYNEQFF. The CDR3 DNA reads as TGCAGTGCTAGCCCTAGCGGGGGGGCGGTCTACAATGAGCAGTTCTTC.

This clonotype was seen only once. The chain has TRBV6-1 and TRBJ2-6, with D uncertain. Trimming took off 6 bases at V and 0 bases at J, with 12 bases between the two ends. The CDR3 contains 16 residues. In germline, CDR1 is MNHNS, CDR2 SASEGT. CDR3 sequence (DNA): TGTGCCAGCAGGCGAACGGATAGCTCTGGGGCCAACGTCCTGACTTTC. Its translation: CASRRTDSSGANVLTF.